A selection of T cell receptor beta chains follows, all from one sample in a study of T cells in localized non-small cell lung cancer. The table came from immunoSEQ multiplex PCR; TCRdb's copy has only in-frame clones and leaves some out. Here the sample spans about 25,000 clones, less than 90% being singletons. The sequences come from peripheral blood, collected before any cancer treatment. All receptors come from a female donor of 60 years or more with stage I lung adenocarcinoma. Both conserved end residues are part of each CDR3. The D gene is left open where the match is weak.

V gene	J gene	D gene	CDR3 protein
TRBV7-3	TRBJ2-1	TRBD2	CASSSRTSGAYNEQFF
TRBV7-2	TRBJ1-1	-	CASSLRRGAGTEAFF
TRBV5-6	TRBJ1-3	TRBD1	CASSWGTGVTGNTIYF
TRBV6-6	TRBJ1-1	-	CASSGPAEAFF
TRBV5-8	TRBJ2-4	-	CASSSKDRTLAKNIQYF
TRBV6-6	TRBJ2-1	TRBD2	CASSSPGGSSYNEQFF
TRBV5-1	TRBJ1-2	-	CASSLVLGPAPGYTF
TRBV9	TRBJ1-2	-	CASSVDPLTGLTIDGYTF
TRBV7-2	TRBJ2-1	TRBD1	CASSLVGTGARSEQFF
TRBV5-1	TRBJ2-5	TRBD2	CASSWGSGGASETQYF
TRBV6-1	TRBJ2-7	TRBD1	CASSLQGESYEQYF
TRBV9	TRBJ2-5	TRBD1	CASSDQTGVGETQYF
TRBV7-9	TRBJ2-5	TRBD1	CASSLTGGGTETQYF
TRBV18	TRBJ1-1	-	CASSLKTGTEAFF
TRBV5-5	TRBJ2-2	TRBD1	CASSLRGTGNTGELFF
TRBV18	TRBJ2-7	-	CASSATRDSYEQYF